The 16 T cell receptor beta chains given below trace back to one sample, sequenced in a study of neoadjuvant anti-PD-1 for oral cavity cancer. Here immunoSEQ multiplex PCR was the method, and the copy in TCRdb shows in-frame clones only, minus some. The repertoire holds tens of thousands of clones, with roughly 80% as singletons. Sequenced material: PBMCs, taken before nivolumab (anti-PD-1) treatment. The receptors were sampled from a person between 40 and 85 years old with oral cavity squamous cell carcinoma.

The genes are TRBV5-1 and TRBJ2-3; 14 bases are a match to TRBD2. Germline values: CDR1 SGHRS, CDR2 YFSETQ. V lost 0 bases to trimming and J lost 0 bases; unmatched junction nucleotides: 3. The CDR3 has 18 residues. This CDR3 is CASSLDGTSGRSTDTQYF. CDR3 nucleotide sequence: TGCGCCAGCAGCTTGGATGGGACTAGCGGGAGAAGCACAGATACGCAGTATTTT.

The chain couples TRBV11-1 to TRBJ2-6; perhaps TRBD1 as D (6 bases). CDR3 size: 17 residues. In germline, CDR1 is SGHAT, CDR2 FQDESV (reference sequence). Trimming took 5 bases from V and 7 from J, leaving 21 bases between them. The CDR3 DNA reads TGTGCCAGCAGCCCCCGCCTCACAGGGTTCGGAGCCAACGTCCTGACTTTC. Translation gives CASSPRLTGFGANVLTF. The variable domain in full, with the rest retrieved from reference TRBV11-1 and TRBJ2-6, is EAEVAQSPRYKITEKSQAVAFWCDPISGHATLYWYRQILGQGPELLVQFQDESVVDDSQLPKDRFSAERLKGVDSTLKIQPAELGDSAMYLCASSPRLTGFGANVLTFGAGSRLTVL.

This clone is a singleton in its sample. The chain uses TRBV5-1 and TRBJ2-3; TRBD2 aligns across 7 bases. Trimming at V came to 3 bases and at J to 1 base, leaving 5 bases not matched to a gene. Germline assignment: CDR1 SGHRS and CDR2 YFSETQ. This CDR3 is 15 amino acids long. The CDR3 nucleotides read TGCGCCAGCAGCTCTAGCGGAGGGGGCACAGATACGCAGTATTTT. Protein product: CASSSSGGGTDTQYF. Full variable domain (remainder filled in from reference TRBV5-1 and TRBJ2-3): KAGVTQTPRYLIKTRGQQVTLSCSPISGHRSVSWYQQTPGQGLQFLFEYFSETQRNKGNFPGRFSGRQFSNSRSEMNVSTLELGDSALYLCASSSSGGGTDTQYFGPGTRLTVL.

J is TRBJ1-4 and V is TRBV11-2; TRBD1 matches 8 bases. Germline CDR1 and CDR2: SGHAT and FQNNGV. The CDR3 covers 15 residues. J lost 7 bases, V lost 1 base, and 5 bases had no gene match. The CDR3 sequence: CASSLGAGGFEKLFF. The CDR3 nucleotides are TGTGCCAGCAGCTTAGGGGCAGGGGGCTTTGAAAAACTGTTTTTT.

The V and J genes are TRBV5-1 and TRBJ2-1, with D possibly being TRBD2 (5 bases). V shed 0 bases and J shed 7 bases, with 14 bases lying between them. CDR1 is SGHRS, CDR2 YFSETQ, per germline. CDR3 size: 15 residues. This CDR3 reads CASSLAEPGINEQFF. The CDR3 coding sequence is TGCGCCAGCAGCTTGGCCGAGCCGGGAATAAATGAGCAGTTCTTC. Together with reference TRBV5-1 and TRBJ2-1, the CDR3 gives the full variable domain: KAGVTQTPRYLIKTRGQQVTLSCSPISGHRSVSWYQQTPGQGLQFLFEYFSETQRNKGNFPGRFSGRQFSNSRSEMNVSTLELGDSALYLCASSLAEPGINEQFFGPGTRLTVL.

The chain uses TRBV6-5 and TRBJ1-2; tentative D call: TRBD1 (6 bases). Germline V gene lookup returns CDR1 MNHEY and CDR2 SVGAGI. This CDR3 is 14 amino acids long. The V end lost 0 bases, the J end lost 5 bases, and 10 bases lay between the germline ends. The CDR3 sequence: CASSYSGGLYGYTF. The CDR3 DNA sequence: TGTGCCAGCAGTTACTCAGGGGGTTTATATGGCTACACCTTC.

The CDR3 spells CASTLRRTDTQYF. The CDR3 DNA reads as TGTGCCAGCACCCTAAGGAGGACAGATACGCAGTATTTT. The chain uses TRBV6-1 and TRBJ2-3; D possibly corresponds to TRBD2 (5 bases). The V end lost 7 bases, the J end lost 3 bases, and 11 bases lay between the germline ends. This CDR3 spans 13 amino acids. Germline CDR1 MNHNS, CDR2 SASEGT.

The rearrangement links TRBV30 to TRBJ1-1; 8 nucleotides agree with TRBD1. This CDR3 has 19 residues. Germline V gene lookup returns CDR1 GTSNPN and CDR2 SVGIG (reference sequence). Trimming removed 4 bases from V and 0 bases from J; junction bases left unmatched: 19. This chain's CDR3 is CAWKKDRANGGYMNTEAFF. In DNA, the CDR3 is TGTGCCTGGAAGAAGGACAGGGCCAATGGAGGGTACATGAACACTGAAGCTTTCTTT.

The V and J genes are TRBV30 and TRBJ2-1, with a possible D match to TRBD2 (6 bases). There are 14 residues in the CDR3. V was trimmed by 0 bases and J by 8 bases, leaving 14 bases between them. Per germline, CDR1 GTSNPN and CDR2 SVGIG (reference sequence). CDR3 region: CAWSVTGGGYEQFF. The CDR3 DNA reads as TGTGCCTGGAGTGTGACCGGTGGAGGGTATGAGCAGTTCTTC. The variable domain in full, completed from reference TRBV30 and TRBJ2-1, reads SQTIHQWPATLVQPVGSPLSLECTVEGTSNPNLYWYRQAAGRGLQLLFYSVGIGQISSEVPQNLSASRPQDRQFILSSKKLLLSDSGFYLCAWSVTGGGYEQFFGPGTRLTVL.

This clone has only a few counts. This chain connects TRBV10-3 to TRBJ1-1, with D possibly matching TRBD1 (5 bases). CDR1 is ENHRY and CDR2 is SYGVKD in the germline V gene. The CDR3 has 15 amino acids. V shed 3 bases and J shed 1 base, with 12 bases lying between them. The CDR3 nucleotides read TGTGCCATCAGTGACCTGGCAGGGCCGAACACTGAAGCTTTCTTT. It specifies CAISDLAGPNTEAFF.

The CDR3 DNA sequence: TGTGCCAGCAGCTCCTACAGCGGGGAGCTGTTTTTT. Translation: CASSSYSGELFF. The chain has TRBV5-4 and TRBJ2-2; no firm D call. Trimming pared 3 bases from V and 7 bases from J, leaving 7 bases between. This CDR3 is 12 amino acids long. Germline values: CDR1 SGHNT, CDR2 YYREEE (reference sequence).

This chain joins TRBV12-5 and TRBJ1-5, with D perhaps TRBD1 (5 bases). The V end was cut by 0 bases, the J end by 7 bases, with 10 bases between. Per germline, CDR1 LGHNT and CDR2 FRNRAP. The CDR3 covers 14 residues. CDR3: CASGLVRGDQPQHF. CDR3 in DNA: TGTGCTAGTGGTTTGGTACGCGGGGACCAGCCCCAGCATTTT.

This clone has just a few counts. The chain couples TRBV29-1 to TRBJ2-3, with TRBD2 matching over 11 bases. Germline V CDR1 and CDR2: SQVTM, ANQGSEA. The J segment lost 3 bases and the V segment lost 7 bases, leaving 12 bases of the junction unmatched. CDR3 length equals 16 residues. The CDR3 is CSAARSSGRRTDTQYF. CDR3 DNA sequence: TGCAGCGCTGCCCGCTCTAGCGGGAGGAGGACAGATACGCAGTATTTT.

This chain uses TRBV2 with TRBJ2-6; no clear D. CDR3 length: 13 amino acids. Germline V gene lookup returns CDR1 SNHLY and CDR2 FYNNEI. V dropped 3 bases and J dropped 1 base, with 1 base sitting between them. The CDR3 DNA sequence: TGTGCCAGCAGTGATTCTGGGGCCAACGTCCTGACTTTC. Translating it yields CASSDSGANVLTF.

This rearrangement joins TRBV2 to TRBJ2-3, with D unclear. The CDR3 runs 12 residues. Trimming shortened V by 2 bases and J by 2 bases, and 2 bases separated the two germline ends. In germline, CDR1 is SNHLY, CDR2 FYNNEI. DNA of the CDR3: TGTGCCAGCAGTGAACTCACAGATACGCAGTATTTT. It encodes CASSELTDTQYF. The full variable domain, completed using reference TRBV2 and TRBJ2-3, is EPEVTQTPSHQVTQMGQEVILRCVPISNHLYFYWYRQILGQKVEFLVSFYNNEISEKSEIFDDQFSVERPDGSNFTLKIRSTKLEDSAMYFCASSELTDTQYFGPGTRLTVL.

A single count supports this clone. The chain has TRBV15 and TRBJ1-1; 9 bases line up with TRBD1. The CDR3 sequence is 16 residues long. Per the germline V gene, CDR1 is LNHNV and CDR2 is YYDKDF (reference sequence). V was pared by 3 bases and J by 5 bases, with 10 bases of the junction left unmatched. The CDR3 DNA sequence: TGTGCCACCAGCAGGGACAGGGGACGAATTTGGACTGAAGCTTTCTTT. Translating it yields CATSRDRGRIWTEAFF.